A single sample is the source of the 17 T cell receptor beta chains below, sequenced in a study of CD8 T cells in ankylosing spondylitis. General study points: Within ankylosing spondylitis blood, a TCR beta motif made up of several highly homologous variants appeared to be characteristic.

TCRdb recomputed calls from the 5' RACE reads with MiXCR, one row per CDR3 protein. The profile shows around 770,000 distinct CDR3 sequences, 12% of them singletons. For these receptors, no antigen is known. What was sequenced was blood, either unsorted or a sorted T cell fraction (not recorded which). These receptors originate from a male donor with ankylosing spondylitis.

Ten or more counts support this clonotype. V gene TRBV7-2 combines with J gene TRBJ2-2, with D unclear. Trimming pared 1 base from V and 0 bases from J, leaving 9 bases between. There are 16 residues in the CDR3. CDR1 SGHTA and CDR2 FQGNSA come from the germline V gene. The chain's CDR3 is CASSLVLAANTGELFF. CDR3 nucleotide sequence: TGTGCCAGCAGCTTAGTGCTTGCAGCGAACACCGGGGAGCTGTTTTTT.

In this sample, this clonotype turned up a few times. V usage is TRBV2 and J usage is TRBJ1-1; D unclear. V lost 8 bases and J 0 bases, leaving 13 bases between the germline ends. Germline values: CDR1 SNHLY, CDR2 FYNNEI. The CDR3 is 14 amino acids. In nucleotides, the CDR3 is TGTGCCAGCCTAAGGTCCGCGCTGAACACTGAAGCTTTCTTT. As protein: CASLRSALNTEAFF.

This clonotype was recorded at least ten times. The chain is built from TRBV29-1 and TRBJ2-3; unclear D gene. The CDR3 has 11 residues. Trimming shortened V by 2 bases and J by 4 bases, and 4 bases separated the two germline ends. From germline, CDR1 is SQVTM and CDR2 ANQGSEA. The CDR3 loop reads CSVEWSDTQYF. Here the CDR3 DNA reads TGCAGCGTTGAATGGTCAGATACGCAGTATTTT.

The rearrangement joins TRBV5-1 to TRBJ2-5; D not resolved. Germline loops: CDR1 SGHRS, CDR2 YFSETQ. The CDR3 is made up of 15 amino acids. Trimming pared 4 bases from V and 5 bases from J, leaving 18 bases between. CDR3 sequence: CASSMDPSLVETQYF. The CDR3 DNA is TGCGCCAGCAGCATGGACCCTTCCCTTGTGGAGACCCAGTACTTC.

This chain joins TRBV20-1 and TRBJ2-5; TRBD2 matches at 12 bases. The CDR3 contains 12 residues. Germline V CDR1 and CDR2: DFQATT, SNEGSKA (reference sequence). V trimming: 8 bases; J trimming: 5 bases; junction bases outside the gene matches: 3. CDR3 residues: CSRLAGVETQYF. In DNA form, the CDR3 reads TGCAGTCGACTAGCGGGAGTGGAGACCCAGTACTTC.

The V call is TRBV4-3, the J call TRBJ2-3, with D perhaps TRBD2 (6 bases). Trimming took off 4 bases at V and 2 bases at J, with 16 bases between the two ends. Germline loops: CDR1 LGHNA, CDR2 YSLEER. This CDR3 region has 16 residues. The CDR3 sequence is CASSPERWRATDTQYF. The DNA for the CDR3 is TGCGCCAGCAGCCCAGAGAGGTGGAGGGCCACAGATACGCAGTATTTT.

This clonotype was detected a few times. This sequence joins TRBV4-3 and TRBJ2-1; D might be TRBD2 (6 bases). This CDR3 has 16 amino acids. The V gene's germline CDR1 is LGHNA and CDR2 YSLEER. The V end lost 0 bases, the J end lost 4 bases, and 13 bases lay between the germline ends. CDR3 DNA sequence: TGCGCCAGCAGCCAAGATTTAGCGGAGGTGTACAATGAGCAGTTCTTC. Translating it yields CASSQDLAEVYNEQFF.

This clonotype showed up just a few times. The chain combines TRBV2 with TRBJ1-1, with D possibly being TRBD1 (5 bases). Trimming left V 6 bases short and J 2 bases short, with 13 bases between. CDR1 and CDR2 from the germline V gene are SNHLY and FYNNEI. CDR3 length: 14 residues. The CDR3 protein is CASRRQTYNTEAFF. The CDR3 nucleotides are TGTGCCAGCAGGAGACAGACTTACAACACTGAAGCTTTCTTT. Combining the CDR3 with reference TRBV2 and TRBJ1-1 gives the whole variable domain EPEVTQTPSHQVTQMGQEVILRCVPISNHLYFYWYRQILGQKVEFLVSFYNNEISEKSEIFDDQFSVERPDGSNFTLKIRSTKLEDSAMYFCASRRQTYNTEAFFGQGTRLTVV.

This clonotype has a handful of counts. The CDR3 reads CASTGTNRIETSGANVLTF. The DNA of the CDR3 is TGTGCCAGCACCGGGACGAACAGAATAGAAACCTCTGGGGCCAACGTCCTGACTTTC. V is TRBV11-1 and J is TRBJ2-6; D is perhaps TRBD1 or TRBD2 (5 bases each). CDR1 SGHAT and CDR2 FQDESV come from the germline V gene (reference sequence). V shed 7 bases and J shed 0 bases, with 22 bases lying between them. The CDR3 is 19 amino acids.

V usage is TRBV4-2 and J usage is TRBJ1-4; D perhaps matches TRBD1 (5 bases). The germline V gene has CDR1 LGHNA and CDR2 YNFKEQ. This CDR3 comprises 18 residues. Trimming stripped 4 bases from V and 5 bases from J, with 23 bases between. The CDR3 nucleotides are TGTGCCAGCAGCCCTCCTTGGGTCCAGGGAAGGGAAAATGAAAAACTGTTTTTT. Its translation: CASSPPWVQGRENEKLFF.

This clonotype was counted only a few times. The rearrangement uses TRBV5-1 and TRBJ2-1; either TRBD1 or TRBD2 may fit D (6 bases each). This CDR3 has 15 amino acids. Trimming removed 4 bases at V and 1 base at J, with 12 bases between. Germline CDR1 and CDR2: SGHRS and YFSETQ. CDR3 in DNA: TGCGCCAGCAGCCCGGAGGGGGAGTCCTACAATGAGCAGTTCTTC. Its protein product is CASSPEGESYNEQFF. Using reference TRBV5-1 and TRBJ2-1 for the parts outside the CDR3, the full variable domain is KAGVTQTPRYLIKTRGQQVTLSCSPISGHRSVSWYQQTPGQGLQFLFEYFSETQRNKGNFPGRFSGRQFSNSRSEMNVSTLELGDSALYLCASSPEGESYNEQFFGPGTRLTVL.

Ten or more counts support this clonotype. The V and J genes are TRBV20-1 and TRBJ2-5, with TRBD2 identical over 9 bases. The V and J ends lost 0 bases and 4 bases, in that order; junction bases with no gene match: 9. Germline V lookup: CDR1 DFQATT, CDR2 SNEGSKA (reference sequence). The CDR3 has 16 residues. In nucleotides, the CDR3 is TGCAGTGCTAGAGATCCTAGCGGGATGATTAGAGAGACCCAGTACTTC. Amino acids: CSARDPSGMIRETQYF.

The chain joins TRBV6-1 to TRBJ2-7; 7 nucleotides match TRBD1. Trimming at V came to 6 bases and at J to 3 bases, leaving 17 bases not matched to a gene. Germline V gives CDR1 MNHNS, CDR2 SASEGT. This CDR3 has 17 residues. The CDR3: CASRQGTTWDGVYEQYF. The CDR3 DNA is TGTGCCAGCAGACAGGGGACGACTTGGGACGGCGTCTACGAGCAGTACTTC.

This clonotype was seen more than once but under ten times. The chain uses TRBV20-1 and TRBJ1-1, with D possibly TRBD1 on 5 matching bases. CDR1 is DFQATT and CDR2 is SNEGSKA in the germline V gene (reference sequence). The CDR3 totals 11 residues. The CDR3 region is CRRGRNTEAFF. CDR3 DNA: TGCAGGCGGGGGAGAAACACTGAAGCTTTCTTT.

This rearrangement joins TRBV28 to TRBJ2-7; TRBD2 agrees at 9 bases. CDR1 and CDR2 (germline): MDHEN, SYDVKM. The CDR3 length is 15 residues. With V trimmed by 5 bases and J by 6 bases, 11 bases remained unmatched. CDR3 residues: CASSGLAGPSGEQYF. In DNA, the CDR3 is TGTGCCAGCAGTGGGCTAGCGGGGCCTTCGGGCGAGCAGTACTTC.

This clonotype came up many times. This chain joins TRBV4-1 and TRBJ2-7; D gene uncertain. Germline loops: CDR1 MGHRA, CDR2 YSYEKL. V gave up 3 bases and J gave up 3 bases, with 12 bases separating them. This CDR3 is built from 14 residues. CDR3 in DNA: TGCGCCAGCAGCCAGGTACTTAGGAACTACGAGCAGTACTTC. Translated: CASSQVLRNYEQYF.

V gene TRBV4-2 combines with J gene TRBJ2-1, with 7 bases lining up with TRBD2. V lost 4 bases to trimming and J lost 6 bases; unmatched junction nucleotides: 9. CDR3 length equals 15 residues. From germline, CDR1 is LGHNA and CDR2 YNFKEQ. This CDR3 reads CASSLGTIKFNEQFF. In nucleotides, the CDR3 is TGTGCCAGCAGCCTCGGGACTATCAAGTTCAATGAGCAGTTCTTC.